This is a list of T cell receptor beta chains from one sample in a study of blood T cell repertoires in COVID-19. The repertoire was sequenced with immunoSEQ multiplex PCR; TCRdb's copy has only in-frame clones and lacks some. The sample carries 200,000 to 300,000 clones, around 90% recorded once. The specimen sequenced was peripheral blood. These receptors were taken from a middle-aged woman with acute or convalescent COVID-19. CDR3s include the opening cysteine and the closing phenylalanine or tryptophan. Fields, in order: D gene, clone size, V gene, J gene, CDR3 protein, CDR3 DNA. D genes are given only for firm matches. Rows may omit the clone size; those that give it use once, few, many or a size class.

>-|-|TRBV29-1|TRBJ1-2
CSSSGEGYGYTF
TGCAGCTCTTCAGGGGAGGGCTATGGCTACACCTTC
>TRBD1|-|TRBV7-9|TRBJ1-2
CASSLAPDRAWGYTF
TGTGCCAGCAGCTTAGCACCAGACAGGGCCTGGGGCTACACCTTC
>TRBD1|once|TRBV2|TRBJ1-1
CASSELTGGNTEAFF
TGTGCCAGCAGTGAACTGACAGGGGGGAACACTGAAGCTTTCTTT
>TRBD1|once|TRBV5-1|TRBJ2-2
CASSLARGTGTSGELFF
TGCGCCAGCAGCTTGGCCAGGGGGACAGGGACGAGCGGGGAGCTGTTTTTT
>TRBD1|-|TRBV5-1|TRBJ1-2
CASSSGTGHYGYTF
TGCGCCAGCAGCTCCGGGACAGGTCACTATGGCTACACCTTC
>-|-|TRBV10-3|TRBJ1-3
CAITAGKAGNTIYF
TGTGCCATCACCGCGGGGAAGGCTGGAAACACCATATATTTT
>-|-|TRBV4-2|TRBJ1-2
CASSQEAGKYYGYTF
TGTGCCAGCAGCCAAGAAGCAGGGAAATACTATGGCTACACCTTC
>TRBD2|-|TRBV2|TRBJ2-5
CASRAGTSRGQTQYF
TGTGCCAGCAGGGCCGGGACTAGCAGAGGACAGACCCAGTACTTC
>TRBD1|-|TRBV6-6|TRBJ1-5
CASSDAGTGGPQHF
TGTGCCAGCAGTGACGCCGGGACAGGGGGCCCCCAGCATTTT
>-|-|TRBV19|TRBJ1-4
CASSIQAADGEKLFF
TGTGCCAGTAGTATACAGGCAGCCGATGGTGAAAAACTGTTTTTT
>-|-|TRBV9|TRBJ1-2
CASSDGEEANYGYTF
TGTGCCAGCTCCGATGGAGAGGAAGCTAACTATGGCTACACCTTC
>-|-|TRBV27|TRBJ1-5
CASSFSGNQPQHF
TGTGCCAGCAGTTTTTCCGGCAATCAGCCCCAGCATTTT
>-|-|TRBV7-9|TRBJ1-6
CASSLVAESPLHF
TGTGCCAGCAGCTTAGTAGCGGAGTCACCCCTCCACTTT
>-|once|TRBV14|TRBJ2-5
CASSQDYGRPQETQYF
TGTGCCAGCAGCCAAGATTATGGCAGGCCACAAGAGACCCAGTACTTC
>-|few|TRBV2|TRBJ1-5
CASRGGTPLLYQPQHF
TGTGCCAGCAGGGGGGGGACACCCCTGCTTTATCAGCCCCAGCATTTT
>-|once|TRBV29-1|TRBJ1-1
CSARGVLTEAFF
TGCAGCGCCAGGGGAGTTTTAACTGAAGCTTTCTTT
>-|-|TRBV24-1|TRBJ1-2
CATSDQTGYGYTF
TGTGCCACCAGTGACCAAACAGGGTACGGCTACACCTTC
>-|-|TRBV7-2|TRBJ1-3
CASSFYSGNTIYF
TGTGCCAGCAGCTTTTACTCTGGAAACACCATATATTTT
>-|few|TRBV3-1/TRBV3-2|TRBJ1-6
CASSQYGGRGSPLHF
TGTGCCAGCAGCCAATATGGAGGGAGAGGATCACCCCTCCACTTT
>-|-|TRBV6-2/TRBV6-3|TRBJ2-3
CASSYSPGDTQYF
TGTGCCAGCAGTTACTCGCCGGGGGATACGCAGTATTTT